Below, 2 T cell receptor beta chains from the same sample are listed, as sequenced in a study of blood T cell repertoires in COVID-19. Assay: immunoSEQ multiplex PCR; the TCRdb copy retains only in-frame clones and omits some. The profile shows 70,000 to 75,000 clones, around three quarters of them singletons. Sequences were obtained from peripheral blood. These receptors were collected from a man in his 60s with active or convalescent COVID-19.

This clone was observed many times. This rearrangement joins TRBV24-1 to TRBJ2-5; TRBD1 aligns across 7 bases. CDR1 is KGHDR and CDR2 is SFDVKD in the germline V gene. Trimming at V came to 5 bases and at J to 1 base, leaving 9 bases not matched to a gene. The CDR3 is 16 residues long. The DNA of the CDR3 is TGTGCCACCAGTGGGGCCTCCCGGGACAGCCAAGAGACCCAGTACTTC. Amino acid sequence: CATSGASRDSQETQYF.

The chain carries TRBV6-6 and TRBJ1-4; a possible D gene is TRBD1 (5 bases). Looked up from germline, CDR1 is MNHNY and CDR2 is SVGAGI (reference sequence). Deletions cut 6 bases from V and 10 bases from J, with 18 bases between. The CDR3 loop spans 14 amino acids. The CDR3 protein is CASSWGSDSRKLFF. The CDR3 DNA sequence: TGTGCCAGCAGCTGGGGTTCCGACAGCCGAAAACTGTTTTTT.